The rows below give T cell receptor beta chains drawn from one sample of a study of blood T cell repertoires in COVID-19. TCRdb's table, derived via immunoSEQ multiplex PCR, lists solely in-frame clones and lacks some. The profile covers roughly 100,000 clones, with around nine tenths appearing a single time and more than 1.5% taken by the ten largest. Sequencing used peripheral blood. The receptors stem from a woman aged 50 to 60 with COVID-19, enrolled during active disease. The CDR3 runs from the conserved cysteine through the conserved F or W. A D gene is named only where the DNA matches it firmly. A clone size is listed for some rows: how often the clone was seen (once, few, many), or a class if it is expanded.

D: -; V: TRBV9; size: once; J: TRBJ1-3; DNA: TGTGCCAGCAGCGAGGACATTTACTCTGGAAACACCATATATTTT; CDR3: CASSEDIYSGNTIYF
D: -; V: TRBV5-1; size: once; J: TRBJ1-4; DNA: TGCGCCAGCAGCTCGGACAGAAATGAAAAACTGTTTTTT; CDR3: CASSSDRNEKLFF
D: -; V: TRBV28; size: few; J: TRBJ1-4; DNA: TGTGCCAGCAGTTCGCTTAACGAGGACATCGCAACTAATGAAAAACTGTTTTTT; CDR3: CASSSLNEDIATNEKLFF
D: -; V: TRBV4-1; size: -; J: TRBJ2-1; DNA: TGCGCCAGCAGCCAAGATTCCGGACAGTACAATGAGCAGTTCTTC; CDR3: CASSQDSGQYNEQFF
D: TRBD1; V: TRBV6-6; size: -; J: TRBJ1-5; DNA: TGTGCCAGCACCCCACAGGGGAATCAGCCCCAGCATTTT; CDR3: CASTPQGNQPQHF
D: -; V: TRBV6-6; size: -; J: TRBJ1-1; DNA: TGTGCCAGCAGTGGCCCCCGGGGGACTGAAGCTTTCTTT; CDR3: CASSGPRGTEAFF
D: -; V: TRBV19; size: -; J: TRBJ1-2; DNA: TGTGCCAGTAGTATCGGCGGGAACGGGGGCTACACCTTC; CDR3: CASSIGGNGGYTF
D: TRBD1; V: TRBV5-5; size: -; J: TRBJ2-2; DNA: TGTGCCAGCAGCTTAACAGGGGGCGCGGACACCGGGGAGCTGTTTTTT; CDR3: CASSLTGGADTGELFF
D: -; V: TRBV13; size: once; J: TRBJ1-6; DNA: TGTGCCAGCAGCCCAACCGGGACTCTTAATTCACCCCTCCACTTT; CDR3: CASSPTGTLNSPLHF
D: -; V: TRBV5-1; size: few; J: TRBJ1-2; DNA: TGCGCCAGCAGCTTGAGCCAGGGAACTAACTATGGCTACACCTTC; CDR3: CASSLSQGTNYGYTF
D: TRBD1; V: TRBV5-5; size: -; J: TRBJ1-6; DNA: TGTGCCAGCAGCTTAACAGGGGATGGTTCACCCCTCCACTTT; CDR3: CASSLTGDGSPLHF
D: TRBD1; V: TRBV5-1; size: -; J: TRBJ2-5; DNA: TGCGCCAGCAGCCCCGGGACAGGTCAAGAGACCCAGTACTTC; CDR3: CASSPGTGQETQYF
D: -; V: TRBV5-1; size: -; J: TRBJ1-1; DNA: TGCGCCAGCAGCTTGGGGGGGCAGAACACTGAAGCTTTCTTT; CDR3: CASSLGGQNTEAFF
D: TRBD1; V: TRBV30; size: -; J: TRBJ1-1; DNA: TGTGCCTGGAGTACTGGGACAGGGAAAACTGAAGCTTTCTTT; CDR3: CAWSTGTGKTEAFF